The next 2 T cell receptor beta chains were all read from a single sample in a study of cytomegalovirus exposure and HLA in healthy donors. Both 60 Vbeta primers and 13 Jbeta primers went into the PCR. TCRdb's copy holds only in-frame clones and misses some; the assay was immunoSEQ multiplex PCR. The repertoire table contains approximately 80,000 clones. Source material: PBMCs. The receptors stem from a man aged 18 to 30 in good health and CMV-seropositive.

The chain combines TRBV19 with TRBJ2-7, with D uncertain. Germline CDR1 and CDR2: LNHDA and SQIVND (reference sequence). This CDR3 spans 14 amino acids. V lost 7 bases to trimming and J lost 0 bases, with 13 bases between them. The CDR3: CASKESPNSYEQYF. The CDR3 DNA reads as TGTGCCAGTAAAGAGTCTCCTAACTCCTACGAGCAGTACTTC.

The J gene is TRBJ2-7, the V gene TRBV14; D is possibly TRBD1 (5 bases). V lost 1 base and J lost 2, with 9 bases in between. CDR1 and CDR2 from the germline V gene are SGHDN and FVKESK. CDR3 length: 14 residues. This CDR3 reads CASSQGRVPYEQYF. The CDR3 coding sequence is TGTGCCAGCAGCCAAGGCAGGGTTCCCTACGAGCAGTACTTC.